This entry describes one TCR beta chain. Its antigen is undetermined. Germline CDR1 reads SGHRS; CDR2 reads YFSETQ. CDR3 length: 16 amino acids. V dropped 5 bases and J dropped 1 base, with 18 bases sitting between them. Method: immunoSEQ multiplex PCR; TCRdb's copy keeps in-frame clones and lacks some. The sample contains 40,000 to 60,000 clones, about 78% of which appear only once. The data derive from a study of pediatric ulcerative colitis. Study as a whole: Most patients had pancolitis, and two had left-sided colitis. Points from the study as a whole: Two rectal CDR3 clonotypes occurred in all ulcerative colitis patients. Blood-rectal clonal overlap within each person was significantly higher in ulcerative colitis patients than controls. Clonal expansions reduced rectal repertoire diversity in acute severe colitis.

Rectal tissue came from one to two pinch biopsies taken at colonoscopy. Sequencing was performed on gut tissue. This TCR was recovered from a girl under 18 with moderate ulcerative colitis. The chain links TRBV5-1 to TRBJ1-1; D is possibly TRBD1 (5 bases). The CDR3 DNA reads TGCGCCAGCAGGAGGGGCCTGGGAGTTGAGAACACTGAAGCTTTCTTT. Its protein product is CASRRGLGVENTEAFF.